This T cell receptor (beta chain) was captured by sequencing in a study of cytomegalovirus exposure and HLA in healthy donors (TCRdb year 2017). Describing the broader study: An earlier analysis of roughly 570 of the donors reported 250 to 350 Gb of sequence data and 95 million to 140 million unique TCR beta sequences obtained from about 170 million T cells. An early release covering some 640 HLA-typed donors comprised 250 to 350 gigabases of sequencing data and tens of millions of unique TCR sequences. Of the 300 to 450 genotyped donors, 75% to 85% were placed in the genetic ancestry cluster associated with self-reported Caucasian donors. The study aimed to test whether cataloging public T cell receptors could reveal signatures of past pathogen exposure. Using immunosequencing, the study profiled T cell repertoires from 550 to 750 subjects and related those repertoires to cytomegalovirus serostatus. Along with the 666-subject first cohort, a separate validation cohort of about 110 different subjects was used. To predict cytomegalovirus infection status, the study brought together high-throughput TCR immunosequencing, statistical association of individual TCRs with disease status, and machine learning. In a later analysis, previously published TCR beta repertoires from roughly 710 donors were re-analyzed and high-resolution HLA genotyping was added so that TCR occurrence patterns could be studied. Rather than drawing on any new phenotypic data, the later analysis identified candidate immune exposures from TCR beta sequences and the way those sequences occurred across donors. To decide whether each TCR beta V gene segment behaved as functional or pseudogenic, an earlier analysis of approximately 590 of the donors relied on high-throughput TCR beta sequencing. Donor age, sex, ethnicity and CMV serostatus were compiled alongside the repertoire data. Genome-wide SNP genotypes for about three fifths of the roughly 700 donors were used in a later genetic analysis, which treated that subset as a discovery cohort. All discovery cohort repertoires had been generated using a single sequencing platform. HLA typing included class I and class II loci at four-digit resolution. The number of typed donors differed by locus: 629-630 for A, B, C, DRB1 and DQB1; 522 for DQA1; 606 for DPA1; and 400 to 480 for DPB1. A handful of DR-DQ haplotypes were treated as single units for association and clustering because of strong linkage in the cohort. Across 398 genotyped donors of the cohort, an average of roughly 200,000 unique TCR beta nucleotide sequences per donor were sequenced, and roughly 18% of those sequences were non-productive.

As encoded in the germline V gene, CDR1 is MNHEY while CDR2 is SVGAGI. From the cysteine up to the phenylalanine, the CDR3 has a length of 15 residues. Just the 45-base CDR3 DNA is kept, in frame starting at base 1. The junction carries 17 bases between V and J, which are trimmed by 7 bases and 2 bases respectively. In the case of this clone: What antigen it recognizes has not been identified. Base qualities were left out, and no much larger clone turns up one base away.

Broader findings and caveats from the paper: Compared with equally common non-associated chains, HLA-associated TCR beta chains in a later analysis were more clonally expanded and had lower generation probabilities. A total of fewer than 200 TCR beta chains were listed by the study as associated with cytomegalovirus. CMV serostatus was the only immune exposure information available for the cohort. A later genetic analysis reported fewer N-insertions in productive TCRs among donors in an Asian-associated ancestry cluster than the approximately 700-donor mean. Several of the top co-occurrence clusters appeared to be linked to parvovirus B19, influenza, CMV and Epstein-Barr virus, according to a later analysis. Strong co-occurrence of HLA alleles, especially DR and DQ, made assigning TCR associations to individual alleles difficult. V-gene and J-gene trimming of TCR beta chains was associated with a missense DCLRE1C variant in a later genetic analysis, and the association was replicated in an independent cohort. In vitro tests confirmed that a few of the cytomegalovirus-associated TCR beta chains recognize cytomegalovirus antigens. In an earlier analysis of about 600 of the donors, most TCR beta V segments appeared in productive rearrangements about 87% or about 30% of the time, broadly matching IMGT annotations. At a false discovery rate of 0.05, a later analysis linked some 18,000 TCR beta sequences to specific HLA alleles. Because HLA typing was missing for some donors at each locus, association tests included only the typed subset. In a later analysis, TCR association rates were found to vary across HLA loci, with the most associated TCRs seen for DRB1 alleles and the fewest for HLA-C alleles. Because the 87-base-pair reads could not distinguish some IMGT-functional V segments, including TRBV6-2 and TRBV6-3, those segments were excluded. Cytomegalovirus status was reported to be diagnosed by the classifier with high specificity and sensitivity in both the original and validation cohorts. Because counts were too low, about 17 rarely observed V segments, including chromosome 9 orphons, were excluded from the earlier analysis of roughly 580 of the donors. A later analysis found that most CMV-associated TCR beta chains appeared HLA-restricted, with HLA associations seemingly driven largely by CMV exposure. Linkage disequilibrium might explain the correlated functional status among segregating V segments, but an unknown experimental factor could not be ruled out. It was suggested by the authors that the approach could potentially be generalized to other disease states and immunological phenotypes. While some public TCRs were present in many individuals, most TCR sequences turned up only very rarely across donors. In this cohort, only TCR beta chains were sequenced, and detectable features were limited by the absence of alpha or paired-chain data. Presence/absence analyses assumed roughly uniform sequencing depth across donors, an assumption that may not hold. The sequencing pipeline was judged likely to have produced a cluster of highly shared sequence variants as a technical artifact. A further reported finding was that TCR beta sequences accurately predicted the HLA-A and HLA-B alleles for most subjects in the first cohort.

Library preparation used the immunoSEQ multiplex PCR assay. For the multiplex PCR, a mixture combining 60 forward primers for TCR Vbeta segments and 13 reverse primers for TCR Jbeta segments was used. A multiplex PCR assay on genomic DNA amplified the CDR3 region of rearranged TCR beta genes. Amplified TCR beta libraries were sequenced as 87-base-pair reads on the Illumina HiSeq System. The study's own analysis went as follows. In a later analysis, about 80 million unique TCR beta chains were counted across the approximately 640 repertoires, and approximately 9.9 million of these chains were shared by at least two donors. Raw reads were error-corrected and collapsed into unique sequences with a nearest-neighbor algorithm that merged closely related sequences to remove PCR and sequencing errors. CDR3 sequences were aligned to IMGT reference sequences to assign V, D and J gene segments. Each retained sequence needed at least a six-nucleotide match to both a V gene segment and a J gene segment. A rearrangement was called productive if the CDR3 had no stop codons and remained in frame with V and J, and every other rearrangement was called non-productive. Following IMGT convention, CDR3 was defined as the stretch from the second conserved V-encoded cysteine up to the conserved J-encoded phenylalanine. The earlier analysis of about 640 of the donors excluded any sequence lacking an unambiguous match to a single V gene segment. An earlier analysis of a few hundred of the donors called V segments functional above 56.7% productive rearrangements and segregating when the between-donor standard deviation exceeded 5%. A statistical classification framework was built to diagnose cytomegalovirus status from the catalog of TCR beta chain sequences. In a later analysis, TCR nucleotide sequences were compared against IMGT/GENE-DB human TR gene sequences so that V and J genes could be assigned. The TCRdist pipeline was used in a later analysis to assign CDR3 sequences and most-parsimonious VDJ recombination scenarios. In a later analysis, every TCR beta chain was defined by the combination of its CDR3 amino acid sequence and its V-gene family, and reads without a unique V-gene family were dropped. In a later analysis, 550 to 650 highly shared, low-generation-probability nucleotide sequences were removed to address suspected cross-contamination and a sequencing artifact. For each public chain, a later analysis derived a clonal expansion index from normalized ranks of inferred template counts within each repertoire. Generation probabilities in a later analysis came from a VDJ recombination model fitted to out-of-frame rearrangements, and those results were checked against IGoR. Hypergeometric tests were used in a later analysis to score TCR-TCR, TCR-HLA and TCR-CMV co-occurrence, with a repertoire-size bias correction applied to the TCR pairs. A later analysis estimated false discovery rates by permuting HLA or CMV assignments 20 times. In a later analysis, co-occurring TCRs were grouped with DBSCAN, and TCRdist sequence similarity was added when clustering was performed within HLA-allele-positive subsets. Repertoires with fewer than 30,000 or more than 120,000 public chains were left out of co-occurrence clustering, as were four to six repertoires with anomalous nucleotide sharing. This immuneACCESS table, as held by TCRdb, lists in-frame sequences with V and J called but not all clones. Of the missing ones, under half trace to an unresolved V gene in checked studies; the others have no known cause. V and J calls and clone size are copied from that table; D and trimming were computed from the DNA. The sample table holds approximately 100,000 clones, of which 76% were seen once. About 12% of the sample goes to the ten largest clones.

The cohort was made up of about 670 healthy bone marrow donors. Cohort members were all nominally healthy when sampled, although unrecorded immune exposures were likely present. The donor tested CMV seropositive, placing the donor among the 289 seropositive members of the cohort. Each donor provided a peripheral blood sample, and peripheral blood mononuclear cells were used for TCR beta sequencing. The Qiagen DNeasy Blood Extraction Kit was used to extract genomic DNA from the blood cell samples. The sample taken for sequencing was PBMCs. This receptor was taken from a woman between 35 and 50 years old in good health and CMV-seropositive. The V and J genes are TRBV6-5 and TRBJ1-1, and perhaps TRBD1 as D gene, on 5 matching bases. In nucleotide form, the sequence is TGTGCCAGCACGCCAGCCCAGGGCCTTAACACTGAAGCTTTCTTT. Translated, this is CASTPAQGLNTEAFF.